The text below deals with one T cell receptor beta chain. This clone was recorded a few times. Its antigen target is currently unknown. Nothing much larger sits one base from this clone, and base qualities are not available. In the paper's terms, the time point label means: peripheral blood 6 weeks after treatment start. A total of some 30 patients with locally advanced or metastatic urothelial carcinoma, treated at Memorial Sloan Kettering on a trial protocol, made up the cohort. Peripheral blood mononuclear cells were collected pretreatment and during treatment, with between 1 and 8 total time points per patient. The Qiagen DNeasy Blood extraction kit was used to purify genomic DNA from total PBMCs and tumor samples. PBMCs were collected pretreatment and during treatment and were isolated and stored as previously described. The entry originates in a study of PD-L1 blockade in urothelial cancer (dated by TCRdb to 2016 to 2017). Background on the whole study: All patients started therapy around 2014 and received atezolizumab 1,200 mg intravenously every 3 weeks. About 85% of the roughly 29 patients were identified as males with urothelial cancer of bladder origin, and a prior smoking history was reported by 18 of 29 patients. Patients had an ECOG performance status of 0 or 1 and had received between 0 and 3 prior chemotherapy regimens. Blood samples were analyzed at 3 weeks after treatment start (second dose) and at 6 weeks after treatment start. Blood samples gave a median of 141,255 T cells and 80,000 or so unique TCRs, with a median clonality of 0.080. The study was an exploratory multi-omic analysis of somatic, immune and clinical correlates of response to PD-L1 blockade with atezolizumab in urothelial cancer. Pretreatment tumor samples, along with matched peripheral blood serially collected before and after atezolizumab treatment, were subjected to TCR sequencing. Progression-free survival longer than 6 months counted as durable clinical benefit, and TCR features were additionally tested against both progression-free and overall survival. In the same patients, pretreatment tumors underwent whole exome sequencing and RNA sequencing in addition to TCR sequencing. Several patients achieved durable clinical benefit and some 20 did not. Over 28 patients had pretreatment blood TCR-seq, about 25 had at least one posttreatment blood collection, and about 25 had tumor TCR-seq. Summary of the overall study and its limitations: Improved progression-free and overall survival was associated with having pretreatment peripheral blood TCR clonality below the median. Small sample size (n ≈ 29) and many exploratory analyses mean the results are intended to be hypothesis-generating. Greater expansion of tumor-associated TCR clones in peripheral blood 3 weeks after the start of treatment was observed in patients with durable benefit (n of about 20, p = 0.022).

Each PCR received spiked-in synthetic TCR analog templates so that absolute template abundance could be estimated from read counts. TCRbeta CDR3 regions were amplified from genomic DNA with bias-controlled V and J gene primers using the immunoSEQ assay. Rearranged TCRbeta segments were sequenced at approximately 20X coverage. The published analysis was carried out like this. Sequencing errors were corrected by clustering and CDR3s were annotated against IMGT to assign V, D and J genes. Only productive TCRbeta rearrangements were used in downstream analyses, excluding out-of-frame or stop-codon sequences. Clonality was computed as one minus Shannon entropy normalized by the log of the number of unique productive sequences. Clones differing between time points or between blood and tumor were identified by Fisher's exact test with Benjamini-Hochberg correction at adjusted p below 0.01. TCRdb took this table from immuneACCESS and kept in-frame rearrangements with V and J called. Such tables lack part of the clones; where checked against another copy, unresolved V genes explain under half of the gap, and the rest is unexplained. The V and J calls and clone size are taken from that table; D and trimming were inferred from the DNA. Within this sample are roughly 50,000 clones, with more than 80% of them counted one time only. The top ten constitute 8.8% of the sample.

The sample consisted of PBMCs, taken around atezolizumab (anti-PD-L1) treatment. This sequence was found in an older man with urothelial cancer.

The CDR3 region: CATRSWAGAFGYTF. The DNA sequence is as follows: TGTGCCACCCGAAGTTGGGCAGGGGCTTTTGGCTACACCTTC. Rearrangement joined TRBV2 to TRBJ1-2, with TRBD1 perhaps the D gene, on 6 matching bases. Via the germline V gene, CDR1 is SNHLY and CDR2 FYNNEI. The CDR3 has 14 amino acids, counting the end cysteine and phenylalanine. CDR3 DNA is the only sequence kept; it has 42 bases, read in frame from the first base. Trimming costs V 10 bases and J 7 bases, and their ends lie 22 bases apart.